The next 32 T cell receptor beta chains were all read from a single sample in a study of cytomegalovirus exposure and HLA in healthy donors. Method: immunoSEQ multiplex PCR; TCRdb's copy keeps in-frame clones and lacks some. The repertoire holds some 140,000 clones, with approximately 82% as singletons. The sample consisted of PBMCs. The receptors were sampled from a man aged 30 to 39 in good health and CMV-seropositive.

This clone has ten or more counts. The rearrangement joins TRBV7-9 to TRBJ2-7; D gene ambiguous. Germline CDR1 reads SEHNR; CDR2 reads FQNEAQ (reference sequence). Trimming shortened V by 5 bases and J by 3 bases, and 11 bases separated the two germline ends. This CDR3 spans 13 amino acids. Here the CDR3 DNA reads TGTGCCAGCAGCACAGAAAACGGCTACGAGCAGTACTTC. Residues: CASSTENGYEQYF. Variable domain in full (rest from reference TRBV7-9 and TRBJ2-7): DTGVSQNPRHKITKRGQNVTFRCDPISEHNRLYWYRQTLGQGPEFLTYFQNEAQLEKSRLLSDRFSAERPKGSFSTLEIQRTEQGDSAMYLCASSTENGYEQYFGPGTRLTVT.

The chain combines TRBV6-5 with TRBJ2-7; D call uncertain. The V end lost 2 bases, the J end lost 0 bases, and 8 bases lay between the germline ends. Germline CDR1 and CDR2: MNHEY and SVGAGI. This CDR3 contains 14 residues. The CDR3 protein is CASSYQVPSYEQYF. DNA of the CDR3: TGTGCCAGCAGTTACCAGGTACCCTCCTACGAGCAGTACTTC.

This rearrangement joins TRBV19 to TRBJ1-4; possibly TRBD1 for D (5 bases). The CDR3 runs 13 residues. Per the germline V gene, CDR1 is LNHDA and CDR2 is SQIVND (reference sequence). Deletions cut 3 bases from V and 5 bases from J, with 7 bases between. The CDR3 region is CASSISGNEKLFF. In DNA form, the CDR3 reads TGTGCCAGTAGTATTTCAGGGAATGAAAAACTGTTTTTT.

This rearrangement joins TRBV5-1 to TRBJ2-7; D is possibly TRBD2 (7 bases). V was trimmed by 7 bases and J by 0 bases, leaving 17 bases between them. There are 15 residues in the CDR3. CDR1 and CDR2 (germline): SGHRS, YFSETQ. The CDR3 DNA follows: TGCGCCAGCCGCGGCGGGGGCGGGAGCTCCTACGAGCAGTACTTC. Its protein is CASRGGGGSSYEQYF.

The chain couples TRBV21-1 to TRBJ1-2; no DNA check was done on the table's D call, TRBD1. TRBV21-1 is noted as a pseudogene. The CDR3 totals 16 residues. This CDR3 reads CASSLPFRQGPMGYTF. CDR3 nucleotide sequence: TGTGCCAGCAGCCTACCCTTCCGACAGGGACCTATGGGCTACACCTTC.

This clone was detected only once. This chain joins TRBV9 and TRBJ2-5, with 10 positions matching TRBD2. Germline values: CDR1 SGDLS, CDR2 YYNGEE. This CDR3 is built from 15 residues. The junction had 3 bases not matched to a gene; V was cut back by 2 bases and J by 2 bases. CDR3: CASSVSSGGQETQYF. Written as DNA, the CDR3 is TGTGCCAGCAGCGTCTCTAGCGGGGGTCAAGAGACCCAGTACTTC.

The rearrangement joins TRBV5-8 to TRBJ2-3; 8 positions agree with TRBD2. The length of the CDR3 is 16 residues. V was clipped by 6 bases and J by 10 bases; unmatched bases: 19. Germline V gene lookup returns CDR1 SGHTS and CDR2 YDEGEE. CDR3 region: CASTLNGGRPTVAQYF. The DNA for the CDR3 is TGTGCCAGCACCCTTAATGGCGGGAGGCCCACTGTCGCGCAGTATTTT.

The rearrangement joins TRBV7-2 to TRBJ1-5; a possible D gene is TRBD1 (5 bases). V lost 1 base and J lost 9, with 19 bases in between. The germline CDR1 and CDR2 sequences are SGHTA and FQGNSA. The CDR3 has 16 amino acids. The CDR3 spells CASSLVSGEHTWPQHF. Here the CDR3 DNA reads TGTGCCAGCAGCTTAGTTTCGGGGGAACATACATGGCCCCAGCATTTT.

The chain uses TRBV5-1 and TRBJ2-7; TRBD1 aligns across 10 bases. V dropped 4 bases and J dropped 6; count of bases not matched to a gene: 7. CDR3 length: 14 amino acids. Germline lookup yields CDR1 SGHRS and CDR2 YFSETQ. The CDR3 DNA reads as TGCGCCAGCAGCCAGTCCGGGACAGGGGTCGAGCAGTACTTC. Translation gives CASSQSGTGVEQYF.

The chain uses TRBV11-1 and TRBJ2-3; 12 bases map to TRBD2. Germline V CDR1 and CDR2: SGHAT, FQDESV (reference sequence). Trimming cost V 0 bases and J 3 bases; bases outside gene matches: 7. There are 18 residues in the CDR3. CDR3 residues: CASSLADLAGGATDTQYF. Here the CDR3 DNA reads TGTGCCAGCAGCTTAGCGGACCTAGCGGGAGGGGCGACAGATACGCAGTATTTT. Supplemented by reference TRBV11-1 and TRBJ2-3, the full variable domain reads EAEVAQSPRYKITEKSQAVAFWCDPISGHATLYWYRQILGQGPELLVQFQDESVVDDSQLPKDRFSAERLKGVDSTLKIQPAELGDSAMYLCASSLADLAGGATDTQYFGPGTRLTVL.

The CDR3 region is CASKQQASYEQYF. DNA for the CDR3: TGTGCCAGCAAGCAACAGGCTTCCTACGAGCAGTACTTC. The V and J genes are TRBV14 and TRBJ2-7, with D perhaps matching TRBD1 (5 bases). The V gene's germline CDR1 is SGHDN and CDR2 FVKESK. There are 13 residues in the CDR3. Trimming removed 7 bases at V and 1 base at J, with 11 bases between.

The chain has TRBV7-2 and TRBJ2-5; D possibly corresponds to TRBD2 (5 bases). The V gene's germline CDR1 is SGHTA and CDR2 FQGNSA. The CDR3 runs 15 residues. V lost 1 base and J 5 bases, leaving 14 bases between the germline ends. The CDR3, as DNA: TGTGCCAGCAGCTTAGGTCGGGGAACGGCGGAGACCCAGTACTTC. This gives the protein CASSLGRGTAETQYF.

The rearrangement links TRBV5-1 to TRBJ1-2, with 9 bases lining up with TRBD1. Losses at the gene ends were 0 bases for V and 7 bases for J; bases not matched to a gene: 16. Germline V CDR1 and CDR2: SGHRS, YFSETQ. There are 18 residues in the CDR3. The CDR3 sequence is CASSLDRRVGQGYGGYTF. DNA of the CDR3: TGCGCCAGCAGCTTGGACCGACGGGTCGGACAGGGGTATGGTGGCTACACCTTC.

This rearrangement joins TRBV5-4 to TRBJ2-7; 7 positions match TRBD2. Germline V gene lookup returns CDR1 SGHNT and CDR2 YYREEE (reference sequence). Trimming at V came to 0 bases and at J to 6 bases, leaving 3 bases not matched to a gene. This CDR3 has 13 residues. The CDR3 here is CASSLGREGEQYF. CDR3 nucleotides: TGTGCCAGCAGCTTGGGCAGGGAGGGCGAGCAGTACTTC.

The CDR3 DNA sequence: TGTGCCACCGGGACAGAAAGCTCTGGAAACACCATATATTTT. Its translation: CATGTESSGNTIYF. The rearrangement links TRBV19 to TRBJ1-3, with 7 positions matching TRBD1. The length of the CDR3 is 14 residues. The V segment lost 10 bases and the J segment 0 bases; nucleotides outside the gene matches: 6. Germline V gives CDR1 LNHDA, CDR2 SQIVND (reference sequence).

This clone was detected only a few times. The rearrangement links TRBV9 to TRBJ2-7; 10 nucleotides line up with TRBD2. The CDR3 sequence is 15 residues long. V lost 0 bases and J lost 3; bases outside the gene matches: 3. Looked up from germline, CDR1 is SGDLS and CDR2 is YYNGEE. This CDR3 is CASSVAPSGGYEQYF. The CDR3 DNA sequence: TGTGCCAGCAGCGTAGCTCCTAGCGGGGGCTACGAGCAGTACTTC.

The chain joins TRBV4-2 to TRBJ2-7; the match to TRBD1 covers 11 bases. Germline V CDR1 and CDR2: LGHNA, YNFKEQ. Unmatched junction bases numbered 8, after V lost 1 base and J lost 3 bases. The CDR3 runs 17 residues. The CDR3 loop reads CASSQAWGTGGSYEQYF. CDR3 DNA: TGTGCCAGCAGCCAAGCCTGGGGGACAGGGGGAAGCTACGAGCAGTACTTC.

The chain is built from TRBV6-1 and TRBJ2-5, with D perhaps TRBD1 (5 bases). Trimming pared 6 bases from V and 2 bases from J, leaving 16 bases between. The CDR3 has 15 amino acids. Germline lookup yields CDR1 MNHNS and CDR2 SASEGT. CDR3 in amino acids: CASRPTTDIQETQYF. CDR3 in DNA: TGTGCCAGCAGGCCAACCACGGACATACAAGAGACCCAGTACTTC.

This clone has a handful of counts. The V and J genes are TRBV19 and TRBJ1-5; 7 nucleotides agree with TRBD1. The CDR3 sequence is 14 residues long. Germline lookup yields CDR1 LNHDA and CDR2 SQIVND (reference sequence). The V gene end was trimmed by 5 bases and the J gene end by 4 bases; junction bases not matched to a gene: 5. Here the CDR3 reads CASSQGQQNQPQHF. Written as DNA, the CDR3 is TGTGCCAGTAGTCAGGGACAGCAGAATCAGCCCCAGCATTTT. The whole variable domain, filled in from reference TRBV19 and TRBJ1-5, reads DGGITQSPKYLFRKEGQNVTLSCEQNLNHDAMYWYRQDPGQGLRLIYYSQIVNDFQKGDIAEGYSVSREKKESFPLTVTSAQKNPTAFYLCASSQGQQNQPQHFGDGTRLSIL.

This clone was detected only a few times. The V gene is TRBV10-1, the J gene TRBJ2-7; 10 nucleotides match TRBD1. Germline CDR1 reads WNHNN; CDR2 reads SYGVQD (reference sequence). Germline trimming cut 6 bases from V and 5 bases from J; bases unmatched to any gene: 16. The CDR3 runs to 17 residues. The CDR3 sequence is CASSVIPPGTGDHEQYF. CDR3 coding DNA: TGCGCCAGCAGCGTGATACCTCCCGGGACAGGGGACCACGAGCAGTACTTC.

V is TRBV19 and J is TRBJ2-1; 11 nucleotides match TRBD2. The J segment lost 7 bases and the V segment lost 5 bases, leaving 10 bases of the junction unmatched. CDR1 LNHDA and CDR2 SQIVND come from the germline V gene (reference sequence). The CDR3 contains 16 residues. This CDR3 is CASSDSGGAGKNEQFF. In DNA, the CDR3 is TGTGCCAGTAGTGATAGCGGGGGGGCTGGGAAGAATGAGCAGTTCTTC. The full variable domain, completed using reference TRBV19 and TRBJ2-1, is DGGITQSPKYLFRKEGQNVTLSCEQNLNHDAMYWYRQDPGQGLRLIYYSQIVNDFQKGDIAEGYSVSREKKESFPLTVTSAQKNPTAFYLCASSDSGGAGKNEQFFGPGTRLTVL.

CDR3 nucleotides: TGCGCCAGCAGCTTGGTGGAGCGGGGGGTAGATACGCAGTATTTT. This sequence encodes CASSLVERGVDTQYF. The chain uses TRBV5-1 and TRBJ2-3; the match to TRBD2 covers 9 bases. Germline V CDR1 and CDR2: SGHRS, YFSETQ. This CDR3 spans 15 amino acids. With 0 bases clipped from V and 5 bases from J, the junction kept 4 bases outside the gene matches.

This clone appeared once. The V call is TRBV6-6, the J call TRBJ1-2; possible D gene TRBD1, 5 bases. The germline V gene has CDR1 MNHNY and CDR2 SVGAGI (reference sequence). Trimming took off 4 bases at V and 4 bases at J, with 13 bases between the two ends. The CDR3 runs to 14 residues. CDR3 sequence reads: CASSSGTGVYGYTF. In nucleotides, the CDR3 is TGTGCCAGCAGTTCCGGGACGGGAGTCTATGGCTACACCTTC.

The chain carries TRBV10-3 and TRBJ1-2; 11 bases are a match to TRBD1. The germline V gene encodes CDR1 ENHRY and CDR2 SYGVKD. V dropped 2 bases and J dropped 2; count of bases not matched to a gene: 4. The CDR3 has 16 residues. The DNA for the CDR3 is TGTGCCATCAGTGAGCCGGACAGGGGGCACAACTATGGCTACACCTTC. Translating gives CAISEPDRGHNYGYTF.

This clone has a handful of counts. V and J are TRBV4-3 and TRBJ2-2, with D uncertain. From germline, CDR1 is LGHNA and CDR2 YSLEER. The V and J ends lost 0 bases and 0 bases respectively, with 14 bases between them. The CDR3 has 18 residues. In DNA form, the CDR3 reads TGCGCCAGCAGCCAAGATCTTATCCAGGCCTCGAACACCGGGGAGCTGTTTTTT. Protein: CASSQDLIQASNTGELFF.

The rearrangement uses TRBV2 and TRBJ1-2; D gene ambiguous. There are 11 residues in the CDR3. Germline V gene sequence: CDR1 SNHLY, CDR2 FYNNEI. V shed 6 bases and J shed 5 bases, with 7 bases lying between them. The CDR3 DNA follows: TGTGCCAGCAGAGCAGGTTATGGCTACACCTTC. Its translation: CASRAGYGYTF.

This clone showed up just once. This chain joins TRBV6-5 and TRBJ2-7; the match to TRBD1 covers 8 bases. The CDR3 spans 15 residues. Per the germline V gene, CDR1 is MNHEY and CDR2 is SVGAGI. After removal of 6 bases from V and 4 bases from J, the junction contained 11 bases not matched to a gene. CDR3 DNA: TGTGCCAGCAGGCAAACCAGGACAGGGAGGTACGAGCAGTACTTC. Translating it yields CASRQTRTGRYEQYF.

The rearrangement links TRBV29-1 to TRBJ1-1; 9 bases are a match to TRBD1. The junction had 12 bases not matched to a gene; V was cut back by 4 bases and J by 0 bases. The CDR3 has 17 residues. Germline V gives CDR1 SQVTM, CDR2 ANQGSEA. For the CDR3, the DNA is TGCAGCGTTGCAGCGACCACGGGACAGGGCCTGAACACTGAAGCTTTCTTT. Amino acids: CSVAATTGQGLNTEAFF.

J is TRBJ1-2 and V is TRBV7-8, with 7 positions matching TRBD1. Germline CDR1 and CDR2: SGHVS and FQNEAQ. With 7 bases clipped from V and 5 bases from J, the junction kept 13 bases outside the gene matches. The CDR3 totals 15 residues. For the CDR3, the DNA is TGTGCCAGCACCCTTTTACAGACAGGGAATTATGGCTACACCTTC. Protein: CASTLLQTGNYGYTF. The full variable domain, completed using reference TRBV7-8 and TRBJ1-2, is GAGVSQSPRYKVAKRGQDVALRCDPISGHVSLFWYQQALGQGPEFLTYFQNEAQLDKSGLPSDRFFAERPEGSVSTLKIQRTQQEDSAVYLCASTLLQTGNYGYTFGSGTRLTVV.

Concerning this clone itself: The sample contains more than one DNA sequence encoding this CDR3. The CDR3 DNA follows: TGTGCCAGCAGCTTAGGCAGGGAGGACGGCTACACCTTC. Translation: CASSLGREDGYTF. V gene TRBV7-2 combines with J gene TRBJ1-2; TRBD1 is a possible D gene (5 bases). This CDR3 is built from 13 residues. V shed 1 base and J shed 8 bases, with 11 bases lying between them. Germline V gene data show CDR1 as SGHTA and CDR2 as FQGNSA.

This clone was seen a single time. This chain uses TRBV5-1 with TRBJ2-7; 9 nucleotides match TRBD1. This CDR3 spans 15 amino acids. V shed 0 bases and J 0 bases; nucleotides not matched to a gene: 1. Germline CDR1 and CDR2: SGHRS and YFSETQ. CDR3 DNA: TGCGCCAGCAGCTTGGTGACAGGGGGCTCCTACGAGCAGTACTTC. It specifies CASSLVTGGSYEQYF.

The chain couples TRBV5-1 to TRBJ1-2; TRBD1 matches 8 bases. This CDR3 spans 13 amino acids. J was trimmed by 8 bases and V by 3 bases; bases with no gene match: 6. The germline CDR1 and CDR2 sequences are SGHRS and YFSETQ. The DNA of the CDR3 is TGCGCCAGCAGCTCGGACAGGGTTGGCGGCTACACCTTC. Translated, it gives CASSSDRVGGYTF. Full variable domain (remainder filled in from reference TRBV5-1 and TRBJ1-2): KAGVTQTPRYLIKTRGQQVTLSCSPISGHRSVSWYQQTPGQGLQFLFEYFSETQRNKGNFPGRFSGRQFSNSRSEMNVSTLELGDSALYLCASSSDRVGGYTFGSGTRLTVV.